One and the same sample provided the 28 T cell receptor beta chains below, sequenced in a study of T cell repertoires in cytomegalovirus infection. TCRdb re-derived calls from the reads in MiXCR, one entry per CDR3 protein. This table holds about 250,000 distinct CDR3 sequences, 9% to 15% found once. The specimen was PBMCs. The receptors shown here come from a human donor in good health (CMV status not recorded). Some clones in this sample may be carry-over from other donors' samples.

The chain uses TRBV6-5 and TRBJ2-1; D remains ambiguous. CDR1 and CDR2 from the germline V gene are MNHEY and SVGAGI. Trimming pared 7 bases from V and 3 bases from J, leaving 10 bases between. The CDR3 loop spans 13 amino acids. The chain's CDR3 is CASNDPGYNEQFF. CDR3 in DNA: TGTGCCAGCAACGACCCCGGCTACAATGAGCAGTTCTTC.

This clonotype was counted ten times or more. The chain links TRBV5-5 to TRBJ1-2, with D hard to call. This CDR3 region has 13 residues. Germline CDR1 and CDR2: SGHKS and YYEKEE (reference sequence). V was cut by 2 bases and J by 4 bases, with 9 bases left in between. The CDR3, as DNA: TGTGCCAGCAGCTTCGACGGACTCTATGGCTACACCTTC. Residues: CASSFDGLYGYTF.

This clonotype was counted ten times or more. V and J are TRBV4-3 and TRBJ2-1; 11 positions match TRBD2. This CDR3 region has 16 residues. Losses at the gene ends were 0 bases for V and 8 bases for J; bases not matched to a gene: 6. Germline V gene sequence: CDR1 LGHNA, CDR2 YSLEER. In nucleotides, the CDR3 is TGCGCCAGCAGCCAAGAGGGTCTAGCGGGAGGCTATGAGCAGTTCTTC. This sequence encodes CASSQEGLAGGYEQFF.

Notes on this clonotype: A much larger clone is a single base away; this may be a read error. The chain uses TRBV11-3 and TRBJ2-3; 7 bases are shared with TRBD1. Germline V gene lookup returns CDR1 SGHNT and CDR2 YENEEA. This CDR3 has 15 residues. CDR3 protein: CACSLTLQGPDTQYF. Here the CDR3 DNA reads TGTGCCTGCAGCTTAACCCTACAGGGGCCAGATACGCAGTATTTT. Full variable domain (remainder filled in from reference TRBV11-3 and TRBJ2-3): EAGVVQSPRYKIIEKKQPVAFWCNPISGHNTLYWYLQNLGQGPELLIRYENEEAVDDSQLPKDRFSAERLKGVDSTLKIQPAELGDSAVYLCACSLTLQGPDTQYFGPGTRLTVL.

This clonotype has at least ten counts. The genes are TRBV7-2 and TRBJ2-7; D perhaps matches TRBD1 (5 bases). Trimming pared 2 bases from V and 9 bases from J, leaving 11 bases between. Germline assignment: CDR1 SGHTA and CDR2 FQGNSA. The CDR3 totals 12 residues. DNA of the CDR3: TGTGCCAGCAGCTTACGTCAGCAGGGGCAGTACTTC. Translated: CASSLRQQGQYF.

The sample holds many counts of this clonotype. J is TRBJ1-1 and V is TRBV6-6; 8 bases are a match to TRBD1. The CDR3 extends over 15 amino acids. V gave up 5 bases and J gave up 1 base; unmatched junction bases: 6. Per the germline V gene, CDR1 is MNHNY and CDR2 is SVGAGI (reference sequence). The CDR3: CASSTWTGRNTEAFF. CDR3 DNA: TGTGCCAGCAGTACCTGGACAGGGAGGAACACTGAAGCTTTCTTT.

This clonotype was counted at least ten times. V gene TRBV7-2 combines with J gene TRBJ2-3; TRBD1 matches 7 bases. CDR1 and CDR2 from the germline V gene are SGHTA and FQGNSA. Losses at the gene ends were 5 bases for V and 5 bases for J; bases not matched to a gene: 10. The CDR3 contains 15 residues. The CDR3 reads CASSLRAGGIDTQYF. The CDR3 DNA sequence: TGTGCCAGCAGCCTAAGGGCAGGGGGAATAGATACGCAGTATTTT. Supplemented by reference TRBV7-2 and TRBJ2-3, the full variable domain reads GAGVSQSPSNKVTEKGKDVELRCDPISGHTALYWYRQSLGQGLEFLIYFQGNSAPDKSGLPSDRFSAERTGGSVSTLTIQRTQQEDSAVYLCASSLRAGGIDTQYFGPGTRLTVL.

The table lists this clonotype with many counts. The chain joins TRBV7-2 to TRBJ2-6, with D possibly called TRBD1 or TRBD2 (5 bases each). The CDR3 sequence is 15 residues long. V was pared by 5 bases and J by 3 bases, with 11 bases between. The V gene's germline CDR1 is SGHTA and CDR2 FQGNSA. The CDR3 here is CASSLGGNGANVLTF. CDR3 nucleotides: TGTGCCAGCAGCCTTGGGGGAAATGGGGCCAACGTCCTGACTTTC.

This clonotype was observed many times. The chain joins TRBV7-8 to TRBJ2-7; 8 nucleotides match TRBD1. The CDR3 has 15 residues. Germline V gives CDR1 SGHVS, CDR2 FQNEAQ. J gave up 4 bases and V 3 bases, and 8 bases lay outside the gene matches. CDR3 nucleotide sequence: TGTGCCAGCAGCTTCCCGGGACAGGCGAGGTACGAGCAGTACTTC. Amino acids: CASSFPGQARYEQYF.

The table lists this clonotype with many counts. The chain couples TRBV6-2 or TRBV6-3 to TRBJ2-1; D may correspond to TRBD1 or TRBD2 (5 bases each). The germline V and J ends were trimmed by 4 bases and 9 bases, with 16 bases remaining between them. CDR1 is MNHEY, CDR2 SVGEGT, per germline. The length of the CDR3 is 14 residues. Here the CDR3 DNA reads TGTGCCAGCAGTTTTGGGCTAGGGACGGCTGAGCAGTTCTTC. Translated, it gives CASSFGLGTAEQFF.

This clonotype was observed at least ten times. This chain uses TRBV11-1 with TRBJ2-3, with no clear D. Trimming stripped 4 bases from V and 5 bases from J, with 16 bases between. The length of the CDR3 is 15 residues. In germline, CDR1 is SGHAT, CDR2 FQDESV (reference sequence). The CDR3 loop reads CASSYKKAIGDTQYF. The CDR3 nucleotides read TGTGCCAGCAGCTACAAGAAGGCTATCGGAGATACGCAGTATTTT.

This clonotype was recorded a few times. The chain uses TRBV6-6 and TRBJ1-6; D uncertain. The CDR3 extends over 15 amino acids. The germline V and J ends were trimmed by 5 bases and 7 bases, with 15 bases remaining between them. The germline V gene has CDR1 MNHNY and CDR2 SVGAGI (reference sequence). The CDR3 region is CASSPPGVQNSPLHF. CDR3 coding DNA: TGTGCCAGCAGTCCCCCCGGGGTTCAGAATTCACCCCTCCACTTT.

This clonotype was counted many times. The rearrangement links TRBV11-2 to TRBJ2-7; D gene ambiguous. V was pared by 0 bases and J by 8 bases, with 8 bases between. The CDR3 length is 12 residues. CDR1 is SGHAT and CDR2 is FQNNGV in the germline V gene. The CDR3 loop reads CASSLDNGQQYF. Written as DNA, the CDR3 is TGTGCCAGCAGCTTAGATAACGGTCAGCAGTACTTC.

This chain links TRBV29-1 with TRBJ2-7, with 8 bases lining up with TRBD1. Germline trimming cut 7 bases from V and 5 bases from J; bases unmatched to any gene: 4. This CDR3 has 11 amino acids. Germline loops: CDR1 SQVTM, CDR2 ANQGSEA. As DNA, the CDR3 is TGCAGCGGGGGACAGGCCGACGAGCAGTACTTC. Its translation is CSGGQADEQYF.

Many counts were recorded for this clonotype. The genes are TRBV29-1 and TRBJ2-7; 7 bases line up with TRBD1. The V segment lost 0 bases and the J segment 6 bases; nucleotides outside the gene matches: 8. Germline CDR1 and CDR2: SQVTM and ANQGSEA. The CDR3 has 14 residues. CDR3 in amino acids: CSVEDTRGFSEQYF. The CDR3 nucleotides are TGCAGCGTTGAAGATACCAGGGGGTTCAGCGAGCAGTACTTC.

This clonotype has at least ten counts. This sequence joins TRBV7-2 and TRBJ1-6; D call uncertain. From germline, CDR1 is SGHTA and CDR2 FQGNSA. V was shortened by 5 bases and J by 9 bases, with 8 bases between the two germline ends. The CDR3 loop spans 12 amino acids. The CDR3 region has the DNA TGTGCCAGCAGCCAGGACCTTTCACCCCTCCACTTT. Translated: CASSQDLSPLHF.

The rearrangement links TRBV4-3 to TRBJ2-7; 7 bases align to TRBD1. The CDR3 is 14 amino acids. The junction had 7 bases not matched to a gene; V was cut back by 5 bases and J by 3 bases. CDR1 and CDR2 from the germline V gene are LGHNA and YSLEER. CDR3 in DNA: TGCGCCAGCAGCTCTAACAGGGGCAACTACGAGCAGTACTTC. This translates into CASSSNRGNYEQYF.

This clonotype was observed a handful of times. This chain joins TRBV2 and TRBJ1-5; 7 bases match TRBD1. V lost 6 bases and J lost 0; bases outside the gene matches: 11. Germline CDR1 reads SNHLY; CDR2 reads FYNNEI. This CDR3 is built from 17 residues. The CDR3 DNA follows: TGTGCCAGCAGCCGCAGGGACAGCCATTATAGCAATCAGCCCCAGCATTTT. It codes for CASSRRDSHYSNQPQHF.

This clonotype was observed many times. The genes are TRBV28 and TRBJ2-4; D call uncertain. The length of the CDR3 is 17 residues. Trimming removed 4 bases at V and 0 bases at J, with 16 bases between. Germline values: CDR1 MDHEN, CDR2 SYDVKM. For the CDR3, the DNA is TGTGCCAGCAGTTCGGCCTACAGTAACCTAGCCAAAAACATTCAGTACTTC. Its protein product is CASSSAYSNLAKNIQYF.

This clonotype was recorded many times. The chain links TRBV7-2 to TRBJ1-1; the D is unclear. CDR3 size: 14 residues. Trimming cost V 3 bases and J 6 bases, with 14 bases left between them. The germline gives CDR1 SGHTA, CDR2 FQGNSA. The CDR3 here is CASSFANPGAEAFF. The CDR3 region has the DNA TGTGCCAGCAGCTTCGCGAACCCGGGCGCTGAAGCTTTCTTT.

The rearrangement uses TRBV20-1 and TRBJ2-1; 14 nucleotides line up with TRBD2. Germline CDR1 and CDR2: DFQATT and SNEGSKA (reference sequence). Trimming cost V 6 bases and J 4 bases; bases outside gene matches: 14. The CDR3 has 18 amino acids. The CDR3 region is CSATSGTSGRKAYNEQFF. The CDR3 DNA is TGCAGTGCAACCTCCGGGACTAGCGGGAGAAAGGCGTACAATGAGCAGTTCTTC.

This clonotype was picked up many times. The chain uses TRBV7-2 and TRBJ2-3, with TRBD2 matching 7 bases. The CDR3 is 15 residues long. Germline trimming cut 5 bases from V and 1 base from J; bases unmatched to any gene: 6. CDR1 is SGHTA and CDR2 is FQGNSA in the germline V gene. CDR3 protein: CASSPVAGGTDTQYF. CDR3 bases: TGTGCCAGCAGCCCTGTTGCGGGAGGCACAGATACGCAGTATTTT. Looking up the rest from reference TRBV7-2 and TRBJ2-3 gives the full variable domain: GAGVSQSPSNKVTEKGKDVELRCDPISGHTALYWYRQSLGQGLEFLIYFQGNSAPDKSGLPSDRFSAERTGGSVSTLTIQRTQQEDSAVYLCASSPVAGGTDTQYFGPGTRLTVL.

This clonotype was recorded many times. The CDR3 nucleotides are TGTGCCAGTAGGGACAGGGCGTTCTCTGGGGCCAACGTCCTGACTTTC. Translating gives CASRDRAFSGANVLTF. The chain links TRBV19 to TRBJ2-6; 8 nucleotides agree with TRBD1. V shed 6 bases, J shed 0 bases, and the junction held 4 bases outside the gene matches. The germline gives CDR1 LNHDA, CDR2 SQIVND (reference sequence). This CDR3 comprises 16 residues.

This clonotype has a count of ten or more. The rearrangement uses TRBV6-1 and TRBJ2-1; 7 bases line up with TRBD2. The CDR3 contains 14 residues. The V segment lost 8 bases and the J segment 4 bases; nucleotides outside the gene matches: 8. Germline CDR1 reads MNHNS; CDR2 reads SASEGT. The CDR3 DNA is TGTGCCAGCGAGCGGGATAAGGGTTACAATGAGCAGTTCTTC. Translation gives CASERDKGYNEQFF.

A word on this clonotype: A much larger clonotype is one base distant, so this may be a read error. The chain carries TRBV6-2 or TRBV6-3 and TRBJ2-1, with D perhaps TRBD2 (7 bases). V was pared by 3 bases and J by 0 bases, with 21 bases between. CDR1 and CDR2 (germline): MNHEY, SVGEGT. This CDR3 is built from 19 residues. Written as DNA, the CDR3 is TGTGCCAGCAGTTATTTAGCGGGTAGGGGGTTGTGCTCCTACAATGAGCAGTTCTTC. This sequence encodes CASSYLAGRGLCSYNEQFF.

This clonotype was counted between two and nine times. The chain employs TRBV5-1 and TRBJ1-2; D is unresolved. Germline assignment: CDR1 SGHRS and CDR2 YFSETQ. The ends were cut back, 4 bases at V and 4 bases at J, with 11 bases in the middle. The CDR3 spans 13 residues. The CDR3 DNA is TGCGCCAGCAGCGACACCTCGACCTATGGCTACACCTTC. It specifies CASSDTSTYGYTF.

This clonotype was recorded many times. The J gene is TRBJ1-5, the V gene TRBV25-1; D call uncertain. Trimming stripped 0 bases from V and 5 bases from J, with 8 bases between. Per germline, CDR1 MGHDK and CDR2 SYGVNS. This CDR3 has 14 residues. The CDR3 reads CASSEYGWDQPQHF. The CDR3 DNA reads TGTGCCAGCAGTGAATATGGGTGGGATCAGCCCCAGCATTTT. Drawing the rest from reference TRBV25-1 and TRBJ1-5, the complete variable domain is EADIYQTPRYLVIGTGKKITLECSQTMGHDKMYWYQQDPGMELHLIHYSYGVNSTEKGDLSSESTVSRIRTEHFPLTLESARPSHTSQYLCASSEYGWDQPQHFGDGTRLSIL.

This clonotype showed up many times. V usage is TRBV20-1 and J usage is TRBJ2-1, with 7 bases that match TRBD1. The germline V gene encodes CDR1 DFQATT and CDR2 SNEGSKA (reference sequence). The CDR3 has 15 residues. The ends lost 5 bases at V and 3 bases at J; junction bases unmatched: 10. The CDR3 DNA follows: TGCAGTGCTTCTGAGGGGGCCCCGTACTACAATGAGCAGTTCTTC. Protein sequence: CSASEGAPYYNEQFF.